These 14 T cell receptor beta chains were sequenced from one sample in a study of blood T cells in healthy people across ages. Using a J-beta primer mix together with a sample-barcoded 5' primer, a second PCR was run for about 6 to 12 cycles. A single record per CDR3 protein comes from TCRdb applying MiXCR to the 5' RACE reads. The table lists over 950,000 distinct CDR3 sequences, roughly 51% of them singletons, with around 21% in the top ten. Sequenced: blood. The receptors derive from a woman in her fifties or sixties in good health.

The rearrangement uses TRBV20-1 and TRBJ2-5; D not certain. V was cut by 0 bases and J by 5 bases, with 10 bases left in between. This CDR3 contains 13 residues. Germline V gene lookup returns CDR1 DFQATT and CDR2 SNEGSKA (reference sequence). The CDR3 DNA is TGCAGTGCTAGAGATCCCTATTGGGAGACCCAGTACTTC. It codes for CSARDPYWETQYF.

This chain uses TRBV28 with TRBJ2-5; tentatively, D is TRBD2 (5 bases). The CDR3 is made up of 15 amino acids. Germline V gives CDR1 MDHEN, CDR2 SYDVKM. Trimming took off 4 bases at V and 4 bases at J, with 16 bases between the two ends. CDR3 sequence reads: CASSSFVEGRETQYF. The CDR3 DNA follows: TGTGCCAGCAGTTCCTTCGTGGAAGGGAGAGAGACCCAGTACTTC.

Ten or more counts support this clonotype. V is TRBV7-2 and J is TRBJ1-2, with 12 bases identical to TRBD1. There are 15 residues in the CDR3. The V segment lost 5 bases and the J segment 5 bases; nucleotides outside the gene matches: 6. Germline CDR1 is SGHTA and CDR2 is FQGNSA. The CDR3 reads CASSPRDRGPYGYTF. Written as DNA, the CDR3 is TGTGCCAGCAGCCCACGGGACAGGGGGCCATATGGCTACACCTTC.

V is TRBV7-2 and J is TRBJ1-2; D is undetermined. V was trimmed by 2 bases and J by 5 bases, leaving 21 bases between them. This CDR3 is built from 17 residues. Germline CDR1 reads SGHTA; CDR2 reads FQGNSA. CDR3 sequence reads: CASSLSSVIGWPYGYTF. CDR3 coding DNA: TGTGCCAGCAGCTTATCTTCCGTGATCGGGTGGCCGTATGGCTACACCTTC.

V gene TRBV2 combines with J gene TRBJ1-5; 9 nucleotides match TRBD1. The germline V gene encodes CDR1 SNHLY and CDR2 FYNNEI. The CDR3 extends over 15 amino acids. Unmatched junction bases numbered 5, after V lost 6 bases and J lost 2 bases. CDR3 sequence reads: CASRRQGVGNQPQHF. The CDR3 bases are TGTGCCAGCAGAAGACAGGGGGTTGGCAATCAGCCCCAGCATTTT. Full variable domain (missing parts from reference TRBV2 and TRBJ1-5): EPEVTQTPSHQVTQMGQEVILRCVPISNHLYFYWYRQILGQKVEFLVSFYNNEISEKSEIFDDQFSVERPDGSNFTLKIRSTKLEDSAMYFCASRRQGVGNQPQHFGDGTRLSIL.

On this clonotype itself: The junction differs from germline at one of its ends, possibly a read error. The rearrangement links TRBV11-2 to TRBJ2-7, with a possible D match to TRBD2 (5 bases). Germline V gene sequence: CDR1 SGHAT, CDR2 FQNNGV. The CDR3 is 13 residues long. The CDR3, as DNA: TGTGCCAGCAGCGTAGAACGGGATTACGAGCAGTACTTC. It is translated as CASSVERDYEQYF.

The chain employs TRBV4-2 and TRBJ2-5; 11 bases are a match to TRBD2. V shed 4 bases, J shed 1 base, and the junction held 5 bases outside the gene matches. This CDR3 has 16 amino acids. The germline gives CDR1 LGHNA, CDR2 YNFKEQ. CDR3 in amino acids: CASSRPGTSGQETQYF. DNA of the CDR3: TGTGCCAGCAGCCGACCCGGGACTAGCGGCCAAGAGACCCAGTACTTC.

This clonotype was seen only a few times. V gene TRBV7-2 combines with J gene TRBJ1-1; the D gene is possibly TRBD1 (5 bases). This CDR3 comprises 15 residues. V was shortened by 5 bases and J by 4 bases, with 17 bases between the two germline ends. Looked up from germline, CDR1 is SGHTA and CDR2 is FQGNSA. The CDR3 protein is CASSPAQGPGTEAFF. CDR3 bases: TGTGCCAGCAGCCCAGCCCAGGGTCCGGGCACTGAAGCTTTCTTT.

The chain joins TRBV20-1 to TRBJ2-1; D not certain. Germline V lookup: CDR1 DFQATT, CDR2 SNEGSKA (reference sequence). V was trimmed by 4 bases and J by 3 bases, leaving 7 bases between them. The CDR3 has 12 residues. The DNA of the CDR3 is TGCAGTGCTACCCTCTACTACAATGAGCAGTTCTTC. Its protein product is CSATLYYNEQFF.

This rearrangement joins TRBV6-5 to TRBJ1-6; no clear D. Germline CDR1 is MNHEY and CDR2 is SVGAGI. There are 13 residues in the CDR3. Trimming left V 6 bases short and J 2 bases short, with 5 bases between. The CDR3 is CASRGPYNSPLHF. The CDR3 region has the DNA TGTGCCAGCAGAGGCCCCTATAATTCACCCCTCCACTTT.

The chain employs TRBV11-3 and TRBJ2-1; D possibly corresponds to TRBD1 (6 bases). The CDR3 has 13 residues. V was pared by 5 bases and J by 9 bases, with 14 bases between. In germline, CDR1 is SGHNT, CDR2 YENEEA. CDR3 bases: TGTGCCAGCAGCCCAAAACAGGGTCTTGAGCAGTTCTTC. Its translation: CASSPKQGLEQFF.

The DNA of the CDR3 is TGTGCCAGCTCAGGGACAGGGCTAAACATTCAGTACTTC. Translation gives CASSGTGLNIQYF. This sequence joins TRBV5-5 and TRBJ2-4; 9 positions agree with TRBD1. The J segment lost 6 bases and the V segment lost 7 bases, leaving 5 bases of the junction unmatched. This CDR3 region has 13 residues. Germline loops: CDR1 SGHKS, CDR2 YYEKEE (reference sequence).

This clonotype has only a few counts. The CDR3 DNA reads TGTGCCAGCAGGAATACGGGGACTAGCGGGAGGGGAGCTGAGCAGTTCTTC. Protein product: CASRNTGTSGRGAEQFF. This chain uses TRBV6-6 with TRBJ2-1; TRBD2 aligns across 16 bases. Germline loops: CDR1 MNHNY, CDR2 SVGAGI (reference sequence). V shed 6 bases, J shed 9 bases, and the junction held 11 bases outside the gene matches. The CDR3 contains 17 residues.

This chain's CDR3 is CASSVRTGVTDTQYF. The CDR3 DNA reads as TGCGCCAGCAGCGTCAGGACAGGGGTCACAGATACGCAGTATTTT. The rearrangement joins TRBV5-1 to TRBJ2-3, with 9 nucleotides matching TRBD1. CDR1 and CDR2 from the germline V gene are SGHRS and YFSETQ. This CDR3 has 15 amino acids. V lost 4 bases, J lost 2 bases, and 5 bases stayed unmatched.